A few counts support the clone carrying this T cell receptor (beta chain). cDNA serving as the sequencing template came from extracted, reverse transcribed RNA. Only in-frame clones appear in the TCRdb table, and some are missing; sequencing was by immunoSEQ multiplex PCR. The sample records 200,000 to 250,000 clones, under 60% being singletons. This entry belongs to a study of CD8+ T cells in alopecia areata. The treatment was: oral pan-JAK inhibitor, 5-10 mg twice daily. Trimming pared 2 bases from V and 5 bases from J, leaving 16 bases between. The germline gives CDR1 SGHRS, CDR2 YFSETQ. This CDR3 has 15 residues.

The source material was CD4+ T cells sorted from blood, sampled at week 4, from a patient treated with tofacitinib. V and J are TRBV5-1 and TRBJ2-5, with D possibly TRBD1 on 6 matching bases. This receptor was taken from a human donor with alopecia areata. The CDR3, as DNA: TGCGCCAGCAGCTTAGGAACAGGGACCGAGGAGACCCAGTACTTC. Amino acids: CASSLGTGTEETQYF.